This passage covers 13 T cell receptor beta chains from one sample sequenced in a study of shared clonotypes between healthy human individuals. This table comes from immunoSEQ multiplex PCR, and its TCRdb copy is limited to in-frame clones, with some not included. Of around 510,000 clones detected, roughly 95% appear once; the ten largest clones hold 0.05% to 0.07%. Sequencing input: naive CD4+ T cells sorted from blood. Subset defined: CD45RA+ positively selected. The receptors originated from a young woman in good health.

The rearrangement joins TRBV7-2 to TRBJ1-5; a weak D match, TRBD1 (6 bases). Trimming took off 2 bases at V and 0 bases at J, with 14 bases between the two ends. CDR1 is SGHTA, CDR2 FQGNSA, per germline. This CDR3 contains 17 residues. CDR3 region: CASSLPWTDYSNQPQHF. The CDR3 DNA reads TGTGCCAGCAGCTTACCTTGGACAGATTATAGCAATCAGCCCCAGCATTTT.

The CDR3 nucleotides are TGCGCCAGCAGCAGGGGGGATGAGACCCAGTACTTC. This sequence encodes CASSRGDETQYF. The genes are TRBV5-1 and TRBJ2-5, with D perhaps assigned TRBD1 or TRBD2 (6 bases each). Trimming took 4 bases from V and 5 from J, leaving 9 bases between them. The V gene's germline CDR1 is SGHRS and CDR2 YFSETQ. The CDR3 has 12 amino acids.

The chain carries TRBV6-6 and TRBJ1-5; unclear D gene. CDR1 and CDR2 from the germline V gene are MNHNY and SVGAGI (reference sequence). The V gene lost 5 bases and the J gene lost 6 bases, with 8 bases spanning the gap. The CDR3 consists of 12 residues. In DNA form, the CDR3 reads TGTGCCAGCAGTAACCCAGGTCAGCCCCAGCATTTT. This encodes CASSNPGQPQHF.

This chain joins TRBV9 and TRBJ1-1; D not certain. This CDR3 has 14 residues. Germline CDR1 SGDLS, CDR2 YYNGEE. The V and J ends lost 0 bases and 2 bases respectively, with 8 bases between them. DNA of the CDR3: TGTGCCAGCAGCGTAGTAGCAGCAAACACTGAAGCTTTCTTT. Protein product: CASSVVAANTEAFF.

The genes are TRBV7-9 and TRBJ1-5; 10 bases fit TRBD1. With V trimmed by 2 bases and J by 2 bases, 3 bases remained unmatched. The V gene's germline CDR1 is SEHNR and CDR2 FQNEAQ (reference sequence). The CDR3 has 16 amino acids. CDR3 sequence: CASSLLTGGRNQPQHF. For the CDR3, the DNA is TGTGCCAGCAGCTTACTGACAGGGGGCCGCAATCAGCCCCAGCATTTT.

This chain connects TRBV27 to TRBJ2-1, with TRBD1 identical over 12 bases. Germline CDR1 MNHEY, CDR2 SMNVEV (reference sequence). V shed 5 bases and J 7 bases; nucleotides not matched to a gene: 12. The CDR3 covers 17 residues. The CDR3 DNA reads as TGTGCCAGCAGTAACAAACCGGGACAGGGGGCGCGTAATGAGCAGTTCTTC. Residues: CASSNKPGQGARNEQFF.

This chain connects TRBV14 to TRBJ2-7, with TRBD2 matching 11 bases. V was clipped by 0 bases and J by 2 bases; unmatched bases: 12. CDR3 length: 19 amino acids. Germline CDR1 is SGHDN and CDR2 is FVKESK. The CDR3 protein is CASSQELGLAGGGAYEQYF. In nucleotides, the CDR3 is TGTGCCAGCAGCCAAGAGCTGGGGCTAGCGGGAGGAGGGGCCTACGAGCAGTACTTC.

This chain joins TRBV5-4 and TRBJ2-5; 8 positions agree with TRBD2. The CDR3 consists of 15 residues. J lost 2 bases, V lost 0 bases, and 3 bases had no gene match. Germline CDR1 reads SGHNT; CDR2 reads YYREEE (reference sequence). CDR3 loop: CASSLAGGVQETQYF. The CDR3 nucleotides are TGTGCCAGCAGCTTGGCCGGGGGGGTACAAGAGACCCAGTACTTC.

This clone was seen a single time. DNA for the CDR3: TGTGCCAGCAGTAGAAGGGGCCCCCTGAAAGCTTTCTTT. It encodes CASSRRGPLKAFF. This rearrangement joins TRBV28 to TRBJ1-1; D possibly corresponds to TRBD1 (5 bases). The CDR3 is 13 residues long. Trimming shortened V by 5 bases and J by 9 bases, and 16 bases separated the two germline ends. Germline-derived CDR1 and CDR2 are MDHEN and SYDVKM.

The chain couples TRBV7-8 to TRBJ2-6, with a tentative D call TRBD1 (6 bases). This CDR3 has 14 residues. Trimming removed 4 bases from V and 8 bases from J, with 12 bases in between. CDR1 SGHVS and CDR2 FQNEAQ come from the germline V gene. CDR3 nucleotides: TGTGCCAGCAGCTCATTTACAGGGACCAACGTCCTGACTTTC. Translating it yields CASSSFTGTNVLTF.

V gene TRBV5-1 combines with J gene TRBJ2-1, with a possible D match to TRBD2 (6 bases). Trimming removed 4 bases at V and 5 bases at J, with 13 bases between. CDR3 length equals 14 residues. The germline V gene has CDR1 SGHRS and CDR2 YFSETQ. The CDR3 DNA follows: TGCGCCAGCAGCACGGGACTCAGCGACAATGAGCAGTTCTTC. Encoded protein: CASSTGLSDNEQFF.

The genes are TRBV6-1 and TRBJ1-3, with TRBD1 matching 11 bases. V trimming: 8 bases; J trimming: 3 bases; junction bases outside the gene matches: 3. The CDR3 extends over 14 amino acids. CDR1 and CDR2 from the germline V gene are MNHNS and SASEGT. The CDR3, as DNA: TGTGCCAGCCGGGACAGGGGGTTTGGAAACACCATATATTTT. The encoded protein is CASRDRGFGNTIYF.

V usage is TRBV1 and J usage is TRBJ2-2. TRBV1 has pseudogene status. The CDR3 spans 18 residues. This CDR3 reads CTSSQDSGGGEHTGELFF. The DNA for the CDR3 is TGCACCAGCAGCCAAGATAGTGGAGGGGGAGAACACACCGGGGAGCTGTTTTTT.